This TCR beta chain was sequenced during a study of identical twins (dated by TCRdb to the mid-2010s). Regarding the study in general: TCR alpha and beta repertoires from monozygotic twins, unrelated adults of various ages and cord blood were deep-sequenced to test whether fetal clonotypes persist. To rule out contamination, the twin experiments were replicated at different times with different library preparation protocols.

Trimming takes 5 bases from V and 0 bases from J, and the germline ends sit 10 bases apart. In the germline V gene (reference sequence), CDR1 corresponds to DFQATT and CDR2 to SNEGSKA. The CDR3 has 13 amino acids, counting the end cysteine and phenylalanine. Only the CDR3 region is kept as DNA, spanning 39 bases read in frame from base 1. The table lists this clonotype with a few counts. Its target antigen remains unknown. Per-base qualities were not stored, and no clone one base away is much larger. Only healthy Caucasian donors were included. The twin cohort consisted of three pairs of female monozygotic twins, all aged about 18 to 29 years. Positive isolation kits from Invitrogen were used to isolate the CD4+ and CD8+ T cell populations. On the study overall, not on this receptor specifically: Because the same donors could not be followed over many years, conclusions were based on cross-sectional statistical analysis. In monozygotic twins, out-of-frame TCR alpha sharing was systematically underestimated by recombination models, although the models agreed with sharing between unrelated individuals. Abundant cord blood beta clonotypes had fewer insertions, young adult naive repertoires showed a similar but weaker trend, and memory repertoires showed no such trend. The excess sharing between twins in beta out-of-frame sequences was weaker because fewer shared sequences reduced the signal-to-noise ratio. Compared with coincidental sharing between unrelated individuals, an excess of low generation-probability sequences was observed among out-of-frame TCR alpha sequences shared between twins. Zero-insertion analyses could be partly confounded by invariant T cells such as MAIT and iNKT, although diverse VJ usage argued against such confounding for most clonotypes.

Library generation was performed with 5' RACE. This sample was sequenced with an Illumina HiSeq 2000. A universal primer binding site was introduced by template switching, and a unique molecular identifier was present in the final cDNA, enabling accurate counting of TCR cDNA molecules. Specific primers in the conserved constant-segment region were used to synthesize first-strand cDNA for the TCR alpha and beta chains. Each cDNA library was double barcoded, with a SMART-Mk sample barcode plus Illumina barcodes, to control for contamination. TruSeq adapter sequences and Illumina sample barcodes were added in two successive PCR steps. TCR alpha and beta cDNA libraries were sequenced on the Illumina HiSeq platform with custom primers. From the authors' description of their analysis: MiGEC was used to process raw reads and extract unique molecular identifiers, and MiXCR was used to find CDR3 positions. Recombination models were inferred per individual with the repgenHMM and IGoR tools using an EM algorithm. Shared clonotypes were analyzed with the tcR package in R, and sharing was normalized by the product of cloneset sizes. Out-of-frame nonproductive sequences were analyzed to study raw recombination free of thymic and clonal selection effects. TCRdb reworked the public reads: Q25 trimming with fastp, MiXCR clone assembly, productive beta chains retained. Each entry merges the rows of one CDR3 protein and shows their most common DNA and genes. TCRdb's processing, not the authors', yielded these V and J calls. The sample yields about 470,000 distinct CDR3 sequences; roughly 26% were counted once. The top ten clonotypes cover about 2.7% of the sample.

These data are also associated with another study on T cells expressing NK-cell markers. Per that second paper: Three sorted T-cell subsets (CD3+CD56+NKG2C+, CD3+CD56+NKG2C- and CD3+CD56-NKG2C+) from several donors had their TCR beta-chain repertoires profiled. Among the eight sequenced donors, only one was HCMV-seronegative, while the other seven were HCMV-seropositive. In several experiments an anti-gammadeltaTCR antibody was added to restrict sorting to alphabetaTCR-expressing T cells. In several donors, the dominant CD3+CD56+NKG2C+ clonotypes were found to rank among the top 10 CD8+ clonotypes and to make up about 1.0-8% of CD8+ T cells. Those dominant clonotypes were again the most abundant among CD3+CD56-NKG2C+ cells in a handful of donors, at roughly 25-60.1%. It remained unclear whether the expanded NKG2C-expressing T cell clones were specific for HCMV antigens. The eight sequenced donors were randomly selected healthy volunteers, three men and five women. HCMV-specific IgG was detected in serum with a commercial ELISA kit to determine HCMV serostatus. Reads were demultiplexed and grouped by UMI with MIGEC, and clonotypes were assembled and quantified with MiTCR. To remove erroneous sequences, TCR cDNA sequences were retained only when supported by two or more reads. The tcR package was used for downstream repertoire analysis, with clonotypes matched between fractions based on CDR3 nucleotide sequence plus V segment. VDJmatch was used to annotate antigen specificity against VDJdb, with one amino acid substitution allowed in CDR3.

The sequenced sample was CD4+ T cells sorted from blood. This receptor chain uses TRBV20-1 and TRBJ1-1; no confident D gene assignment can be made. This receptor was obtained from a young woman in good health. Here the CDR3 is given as CSASRRMNTEAFF. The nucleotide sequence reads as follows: TGCAGTGCTTCTAGGCGGATGAACACTGAAGCTTTCTTT.